This T cell receptor beta chain emerged from a study of blood T cell repertoires in COVID-19. Study summary: Acute-phase and convalescent COVID-19 samples originated in the United States, Italy and Spain. Sample material is recorded as cDNA or gDNA derived from T cells, B-cell-depleted T cells, or PBMCs.

V was cut by 6 bases and J by 4 bases, with 23 bases left in between. Germline V gives CDR1 MNHEY, CDR2 SVGEGT. The CDR3 totals 17 residues. How the authors handled the data: Using reference gene primer amplification, nucleated cell counts were estimated. TCRdb keeps only in-frame clones here, not all; method: immunoSEQ multiplex PCR. V and J calls and clone size are as listed in that table; D and trimming were resolved from the DNA. The sample has about 160,000 clones, over 70% seen once. The rearrangement uses TRBV6-2 or TRBV6-3 and TRBJ2-3; D is undetermined. Sequenced material: peripheral blood. The TCR comes from a woman aged 55 to 70 with acute or convalescent COVID-19. CDR3 loop: CASSPRPVRFIADTQYF. CDR3 sequence (DNA): TGTGCCAGCAGCCCTCGTCCTGTACGGTTTATCGCAGATACGCAGTATTTT.